Given below is one TCR beta chain in context. Germline V gene lookup returns CDR1 SGHAT and CDR2 FQNNGV. Trimming removed 2 bases from V and 8 bases from J; junction bases left unmatched: 5. CDR3 size: 13 residues. This sample was included in a study of technical replicates of blood from four donors. Profiled with immunoSEQ multiplex PCR; TCRdb holds only in-frame clones, not every one. The sample holds tens of thousands of clones, about 96% seen once. The material sequenced was T cells isolated from PBMCs. V is TRBV11-2 and J is TRBJ1-1; 7 nucleotides agree with TRBD1. This receptor was identified in a human donor in good health. CDR3 in amino acids: CASSLRQGREAFF. In DNA form, the CDR3 reads TGTGCCAGCAGCTTACGACAGGGACGGGAAGCTTTCTTT.